Below, one T cell receptor (beta chain) is given with its context. In terms of age and location, participants ranged from about 18 to 95 years and lived in about two dozen US areas. Which cohort a participant joined came from the clinical history participants gave. This entry comes from a study of blood T cell repertoires in COVID-19. Study-wide context: Researchers got acute and convalescent COVID-19 samples from the United States, Italy and Spain.

Source study methods: Reference gene primer amplification in the assay estimated nucleated cell counts. The protocol was immunoSEQ multiplex PCR, while the TCRdb copy is restricted to in-frame clones and leaves out a portion. V and J calls and clone size are given by that table; D and trimming were obtained from the DNA. The table lists under 200,000 clones, around 82% of them singletons. Germline lookup yields CDR1 MNHEY and CDR2 SVGEGT. The CDR3 is 17 amino acids. Unmatched junction bases numbered 13, after V lost 7 bases and J lost 4 bases. The V and J genes are TRBV6-2 or TRBV6-3 and TRBJ2-2, with TRBD2 matching over 9 bases. The TCR was taken from a woman aged 55 to 70 with acute COVID-19. Sequencing was done on a sample of PBMCs or T cells enriched from blood (not recorded which). The CDR3 reads CASTPHPASGITGELFF. In DNA, the CDR3 is TGTGCCAGCACCCCCCACCCCGCTAGCGGGATCACCGGGGAGCTGTTTTTT.